These 2 T cell receptor beta chains were sequenced from one sample in a study of cytomegalovirus exposure and HLA in healthy donors. PCR primers comprised 60 Vbeta and 13 Jbeta primers. Sequencing used immunoSEQ multiplex PCR; TCRdb keeps in-frame clones, though not all of them. The sample has 30,000 to 35,000 clones, over 60% seen once. Sequencing was carried out using PBMCs. All receptors derive from a man between 35 and 55 years old in good health and CMV-seropositive.

The V call is TRBV2, the J call TRBJ2-5; 8 bases agree with TRBD2. Germline-derived CDR1 and CDR2 are SNHLY and FYNNEI. The ends lost 5 bases at V and 3 bases at J; junction bases unmatched: 5. The CDR3 consists of 14 residues. The CDR3 DNA follows: TGTGCCAGCAGTCAGCGGGGGCGCGAAGAGACCCAGTACTTC. Translation gives CASSQRGREETQYF.

The chain employs TRBV5-1 and TRBJ1-6; weak D call: TRBD1 (6 bases). This CDR3 is built from 17 residues. Trimming took 1 base from V and 6 from J, leaving 17 bases between them. Germline V gives CDR1 SGHRS, CDR2 YFSETQ. The CDR3 bases are TGCGCCAGCAGCTTGAACCCTGCAGGGGAGGGTAATTCACCCCTCCACTTT. This translates into CASSLNPAGEGNSPLHF.